These T cell receptor beta chains were read from a single sample in a study of cytomegalovirus exposure and HLA in healthy donors. Profiling relied on immunoSEQ multiplex PCR, and the TCRdb table lists in-frame clones only, not all of them. In the table there are about 240,000 clones, 70% to 90% of which are singletons. The sequencing sample was made of PBMCs. The source of these receptors is a girl aged 2 to 10 in good health and CMV-seronegative. Each CDR3 is given with its conserved first and last residue. Each record gives: J gene, V gene, D gene, clone size, CDR3 protein, CDR3 DNA. A D gene is named only where the DNA matches it firmly. A row's size may be missing; if present it is once, few, many or a size class.

j_call: TRBJ2-7
v_call: TRBV5-1
d_call: -
clone_size: few
cdr3_aa: CASSLGHSYEQYF
cdr3_nt: TGCGCCAGCAGCTTGGGACACTCCTACGAGCAGTACTTC

j_call: TRBJ1-1
v_call: TRBV7-9
d_call: -
clone_size: few
cdr3_aa: CASSFTQNTEAFF
cdr3_nt: TGTGCCAGCAGCTTTACACAGAACACTGAAGCTTTCTTT

j_call: TRBJ1-1
v_call: TRBV4-1
d_call: TRBD1
clone_size: -
cdr3_aa: CASSNHRDRTSFAAFF
cdr3_nt: TGCGCCAGCAGCAACCACCGGGACAGAACCAGTTTTGCAGCTTTCTTT

j_call: TRBJ1-1
v_call: TRBV12-1
d_call: -
clone_size: -
cdr3_aa: CASSFNRTGTEAFF
cdr3_nt: TGTGCCAGCAGCTTTAACCGGACGGGGACTGAAGCTTTCTTT

j_call: TRBJ2-7
v_call: TRBV7-2
d_call: TRBD1
clone_size: -
cdr3_aa: CASSLVRRTGPYEQYF
cdr3_nt: TGTGCCAGCAGCTTAGTGCGGAGGACAGGGCCCTACGAGCAGTACTTC

j_call: TRBJ1-1
v_call: TRBV6-6
d_call: -
clone_size: -
cdr3_aa: CASSYPSSTEAFF
cdr3_nt: TGTGCCAGCAGTTATCCCTCCAGCACTGAAGCTTTCTTT

j_call: TRBJ1-2
v_call: TRBV11-1
d_call: -
clone_size: -
cdr3_aa: CASSLPGNYGYTF
cdr3_nt: TGTGCCAGCAGCTTACCCGGGAACTATGGCTACACCTTC

j_call: TRBJ1-1
v_call: TRBV10-2
d_call: -
clone_size: -
cdr3_aa: CASLGDTEAFF
cdr3_nt: TGCGCCAGTCTAGGGGACACTGAAGCTTTCTTT

j_call: TRBJ2-1
v_call: TRBV5-4
d_call: -
clone_size: -
cdr3_aa: CASMGSAGSYNEQFF
cdr3_nt: TGTGCCAGCATGGGTAGCGCAGGCTCCTACAATGAGCAGTTCTTC

j_call: TRBJ2-2
v_call: TRBV4-1
d_call: TRBD2
clone_size: -
cdr3_aa: CASSHGGGAGGELFF
cdr3_nt: TGCGCCAGCAGCCATGGCGGGGGGGCCGGCGGGGAGCTGTTTTTT

j_call: TRBJ2-7
v_call: TRBV4-2
d_call: -
clone_size: few
cdr3_aa: CASSQGNSYEQYF
cdr3_nt: TGTGCCAGCAGCCAAGGAAACAGCTACGAGCAGTACTTC

j_call: TRBJ2-7
v_call: TRBV29-1
d_call: TRBD2
clone_size: -
cdr3_aa: CSVEGGSYGQYF
cdr3_nt: TGCAGCGTTGAGGGAGGGTCTTACGGGCAGTACTTC

j_call: TRBJ1-1
v_call: TRBV2
d_call: TRBD1
clone_size: few
cdr3_aa: CASRGTGAPNTEAFF
cdr3_nt: TGTGCCAGCAGGGGGACAGGGGCCCCGAACACTGAAGCTTTCTTT

j_call: TRBJ1-1
v_call: TRBV2
d_call: -
clone_size: -
cdr3_aa: CASSEAEGKGTEAFF
cdr3_nt: TGTGCCAGCAGTGAAGCAGAAGGGAAGGGGACTGAAGCTTTCTTT

j_call: TRBJ1-2
v_call: TRBV27
d_call: TRBD1
clone_size: -
cdr3_aa: CASSLRDRRGGYNF
cdr3_nt: TGTGCCAGCAGCCTCCGGGACAGGAGGGGTGGCTACAACTTC

j_call: TRBJ1-1
v_call: TRBV2
d_call: TRBD1
clone_size: -
cdr3_aa: CATGQVNTEAFF
cdr3_nt: TGTGCCACGGGACAGGTGAACACTGAAGCTTTCTTT

j_call: TRBJ2-1
v_call: TRBV6-1
d_call: -
clone_size: few
cdr3_aa: CASSEVAVSSYNEQFF
cdr3_nt: TGTGCCAGCAGTGAAGTGGCGGTGAGCTCCTACAATGAGCAGTTCTTC

j_call: TRBJ1-2
v_call: TRBV7-8
d_call: -
clone_size: -
cdr3_aa: CASSLGSPGGEGYTF
cdr3_nt: TGTGCCAGCAGCTTAGGTTCTCCGGGGGGAGAAGGCTACACCTTC

j_call: TRBJ2-5
v_call: TRBV5-4
d_call: -
clone_size: -
cdr3_aa: CASSRQQETQYF
cdr3_nt: TGTGCCAGCAGCAGACAGCAAGAGACCCAGTACTTC

j_call: TRBJ2-3
v_call: TRBV30
d_call: -
clone_size: -
cdr3_aa: CAWSVHVDPSTDTQYF
cdr3_nt: TGTGCCTGGAGTGTACATGTCGATCCTAGCACAGATACGCAGTATTTT

j_call: TRBJ1-3
v_call: TRBV7-9
d_call: -
clone_size: -
cdr3_aa: CASSSYRSSGNTIYF
cdr3_nt: TGTGCCAGCAGCTCATACCGGAGCTCTGGAAACACCATATATTTT

j_call: TRBJ2-7
v_call: TRBV10-3
d_call: -
clone_size: -
cdr3_aa: CAIRPAGGTYEQYF
cdr3_nt: TGTGCCATCAGACCTGCAGGGGGGACCTACGAGCAGTACTTC

j_call: TRBJ1-5
v_call: TRBV18
d_call: -
clone_size: -
cdr3_aa: CASSPGLPRSNQPQHF
cdr3_nt: TGTGCCAGCTCACCAGGACTTCCGCGGTCCAATCAGCCCCAGCATTTT

j_call: TRBJ2-5
v_call: TRBV6-1
d_call: -
clone_size: -
cdr3_aa: CASNGQYQETQYF
cdr3_nt: TGTGCCAGCAACGGACAGTACCAAGAGACCCAGTACTTC

j_call: TRBJ2-5
v_call: TRBV6-5
d_call: TRBD2
clone_size: -
cdr3_aa: CASSRLAGEETRYF
cdr3_nt: TGTGCCAGCAGCCGACTAGCGGGGGAAGAGACCCGGTACTTC

j_call: TRBJ2-5
v_call: TRBV7-2
d_call: -
clone_size: -
cdr3_aa: CASSRQDGETQYF
cdr3_nt: TGTGCCAGCAGCCGACAGGATGGAGAGACCCAGTACTTC

j_call: TRBJ2-7
v_call: TRBV30
d_call: -
clone_size: -
cdr3_aa: CAWSSTGYEQYF
cdr3_nt: TGTGCCTGGAGTTCTACAGGGTACGAGCAGTACTTC

j_call: TRBJ2-3
v_call: TRBV5-1
d_call: -
clone_size: -
cdr3_aa: CASSQSLRGTDTQYF
cdr3_nt: TGCGCCAGCAGCCAATCTTTGCGGGGCACAGATACGCAGTATTTT

j_call: TRBJ1-3
v_call: TRBV30
d_call: -
clone_size: -
cdr3_aa: CAWIYRGSGNTIYF
cdr3_nt: TGTGCCTGGATCTACCGCGGCTCTGGAAACACCATATATTTT